The rows below give T cell receptor beta chains drawn from one sample of a study of molecular identifiers for immune sequencing clone quantification. TCRdb called the PCR reads again in MiXCR, with one record for every CDR3 protein. The data contain about 510,000 distinct CDR3 sequences, 25% of them singletons. The sequenced sample was naive CD8+ T cells from blood, with Jurkat cell RNA spiked in. The receptors were gathered from a human donor in good health. Some libraries in this study had Jurkat cell RNA spiked in. Each CDR3 is given with its conserved first and last residue. The order of the fields is J gene, V gene, D gene, clone size, CDR3 DNA, CDR3 protein. A D gene is named only where the DNA matches it firmly. Clone sizes are given selectively: once, few, many, or a class where the clone is expanded.

j_call: TRBJ2-1
v_call: TRBV11-2
d_call: TRBD2
clone_size: few
cdr3_nt: TGTGCCAGCAGCCCCGAAGGGAGGGGCTCCTACAATGAGCAGTTCTTC
cdr3_aa: CASSPEGRGSYNEQFF

j_call: TRBJ2-7
v_call: TRBV15
d_call: -
clone_size: once
cdr3_nt: TGTGCCACCAGCAGAGATAATCGTTTCTACGAGCGGTACTTC
cdr3_aa: CATSRDNRFYERYF

j_call: TRBJ2-7
v_call: TRBV20-1
d_call: -
clone_size: -
cdr3_nt: TGCAGTGCTACGGGCTGGACTTCCTACGAGCAGTACTTC
cdr3_aa: CSATGWTSYEQYF

j_call: TRBJ2-7
v_call: TRBV10-2
d_call: TRBD1
clone_size: -
cdr3_nt: TGCGCCACCGGGGTAGGGGGCCCCTACGAGCAGTACTTC
cdr3_aa: CATGVGGPYEQYF

j_call: TRBJ2-7
v_call: TRBV6-5
d_call: -
clone_size: many
cdr3_nt: TGTGCCAGCAGTTATAACCAGGGAATCTACGAGCAGTACTTC
cdr3_aa: CASSYNQGIYEQYF

j_call: TRBJ2-5
v_call: TRBV29-1
d_call: TRBD2
clone_size: many
cdr3_nt: TGCAGCGTCCTGACTAGCGGGGGAGCTAAGTACCAAGAGACCCAGTACTTC
cdr3_aa: CSVLTSGGAKYQETQYF

j_call: TRBJ1-2
v_call: TRBV6-2/TRBV6-3
d_call: -
clone_size: -
cdr3_nt: TGTGCCAGCAGTCTCGCGTATGGCTACACCTTC
cdr3_aa: CASSLAYGYTF

j_call: TRBJ2-5
v_call: TRBV27
d_call: -
clone_size: -
cdr3_nt: TGTGCCAGCAGTACACTGACATCCTCAGGGGTTGAGACCCAGTACTTC
cdr3_aa: CASSTLTSSGVETQYF

j_call: TRBJ2-5
v_call: TRBV20-1
d_call: -
clone_size: many
cdr3_nt: TGCAGTGCTATTAAACTGAAGTACCAAGAGACCCAGTACTTC
cdr3_aa: CSAIKLKYQETQYF

j_call: TRBJ1-1
v_call: TRBV5-1
d_call: -
clone_size: -
cdr3_nt: TGCGCCAGCAGCTTGCCCTCTTGGGACTTGAACACTGAAGCTTTCTTT
cdr3_aa: CASSLPSWDLNTEAFF

j_call: TRBJ1-1
v_call: TRBV27
d_call: -
clone_size: -
cdr3_nt: TGCGCCAGCAGTCCCTCGACAGACCCGAACACTGAAGCTTTCTTT
cdr3_aa: CASSPSTDPNTEAFF

j_call: TRBJ1-2
v_call: TRBV12-3/TRBV12-4
d_call: -
clone_size: few
cdr3_nt: TGTGCCAGCAGTGGGGAGGGGGGCGCGAGCTATGGCTACACCTTC
cdr3_aa: CASSGEGGASYGYTF

j_call: TRBJ2-3
v_call: TRBV27
d_call: TRBD2
clone_size: many
cdr3_nt: TGTGCCAGCAGTTTTAGCGGGAGTCGGGCAGATACGCAGTATTTT
cdr3_aa: CASSFSGSRADTQYF

j_call: TRBJ2-7
v_call: TRBV20-1
d_call: TRBD1
clone_size: few
cdr3_nt: TGCAGTGCTAGAGACCCGGACAGGGTAGTGGGCGCCTCCTACGAGCAGTACTTC
cdr3_aa: CSARDPDRVVGASYEQYF

j_call: TRBJ1-2
v_call: TRBV4-3
d_call: -
clone_size: -
cdr3_nt: TGCGCCAGCAGCCAAGATTTTCCCCTTAATCCATATGGCTACACCTTC
cdr3_aa: CASSQDFPLNPYGYTF